The TCR beta chain described here comes from a study of blood T cell repertoires in COVID-19. Overall study context: Samples came from the United States, Italy and Spain, spanning acute and convalescent COVID-19. The cDNA or gDNA used as material had been derived from T cells, B-cell-depleted T cells, or PBMCs.

The germline CDR1 and CDR2 sequences are SGHRS and YFSETQ. CDR3 size: 13 residues. The junction had 5 bases not matched to a gene; V was cut back by 4 bases and J by 5 bases. Source study methods: Estimated nucleated cell counts came from reference gene primer amplification. The repertoire was sequenced with immunoSEQ multiplex PCR; TCRdb's copy has only in-frame clones and lacks some. V and J calls and clone size are copied from that table; D and trimming were computed from the DNA. The top ten clones hold approximately 7% of a sample with about 190,000 clones, roughly nine tenths of them seen once.

The genes are TRBV5-1 and TRBJ2-5; 7 bases are a match to TRBD2. The source of this sequence is a man aged 35-49 years with acute or convalescent COVID-19. The sample was peripheral blood. The CDR3 reads CASSGGVGETQYF. The DNA of the CDR3 is TGCGCCAGCAGCGGGGGGGTTGGTGAGACCCAGTACTTC.